The clone carrying this T cell receptor beta chain was counted ten times or more. Antigen: not known. These data come from a study of blood T cells in healthy people across ages. Sample-barcoded 5' priming and a J-beta primer mix drove a second PCR of roughly 6 to 12 cycles. Every molecule of cDNA carried a tag from a template-switch adaptor with 12 random nucleotides. Each CDR3 protein gets one entry after TCRdb re-called the 5' RACE reads with MiXCR. The repertoire includes about 1.5 million distinct CDR3 sequences, under 55% of them detected once, and roughly 3.7% sits in the top ten. The CDR3 is 13 amino acids. CDR1 is SEHNR and CDR2 is FQNEAQ in the germline V gene (reference sequence). Trimming removed 3 bases at V and 3 bases at J, with 8 bases between. Whole-study findings and limits: Roughly linear declines in TCR beta diversity per million T cells occurred with age. PBMCs were not sorted, which prevented a conclusive comparison of naive versus antigen-experienced cells.

There were at least 5.5 micrograms of total RNA extracted from every sample. Sequenced: blood. The source is a woman under 30 in good health. V gene TRBV7-9 combines with J gene TRBJ2-5; D unresolved. The CDR3 DNA reads TGTGCCAGCAGCTTCGTGGGGAAAGAGACCCAGTACTTC. Its translation: CASSFVGKETQYF. The full variable domain, with the rest looked up from reference TRBV7-9 and TRBJ2-5, is DTGVSQNPRHKITKRGQNVTFRCDPISEHNRLYWYRQTLGQGPEFLTYFQNEAQLEKSRLLSDRFSAERPKGSFSTLEIQRTEQGDSAMYLCASSFVGKETQYFGPGTRLLVL.